This section outlines one T cell receptor beta chain sequence together with its context. Its antigen is not identified. The data were taken from a study of T cell clones after liver transplantation. About the study: In this trial, immunosuppression withdrawal was attempted within 2 years of liver transplant. Whole-study results and caveats: Donor-reactive sequences fell more than third party-reactive ones, suggesting partial deletion.

V dropped 11 bases and J dropped 0 bases, with 11 bases sitting between them. The CDR3 runs 13 residues. Looked up from germline, CDR1 is SNHLY and CDR2 is FYNNEI. Assay used: immunoSEQ multiplex PCR; TCRdb lists only in-frame clones, some missing. The repertoire holds around 97,000 clones, about 88% seen once, with about 2.6% in the top ten. The source was CD4+ T cells from blood, collected approximately 43 months after liver transplant. This clonotype was obtained from a human patient who received a liver transplant. These T cells may partly come from the graft donor. The chain recombines TRBV2 with TRBJ2-1; TRBD1 might be the D (7 bases). CDR3 nucleotides: TGTGCCGGAGGGGGCAGCTCCTACAATGAGCAGTTCTTC. The encoded protein is CAGGGSSYNEQFF.